Following are 17 T cell receptor beta chains from one sample sequenced in a study of metastatic and nonmetastatic thyroid tumors. All patients were untreated before thyroid surgery. TCRdb reprocessed the PCR reads using MiXCR. This table holds approximately 31,000 clones, around 20% found once. The sequencing input was blood. These TCRs come from a female donor with papillary thyroid cancer or a benign thyroid nodule (not recorded which). Some clones in this sample may be carry-over from other donors' samples.

This clone has a count of ten or more. V gene TRBV7-9 combines with J gene TRBJ1-2; D is unresolved. V dropped 1 base and J dropped 5 bases, with 20 bases sitting between them. The CDR3 is made up of 17 amino acids. From germline, CDR1 is SEHNR and CDR2 FQNEAQ (reference sequence). In nucleotides, the CDR3 is TGTGCCAGCAGCTTAGATTACACAGCGATAACTGGGTATGGCTACACCTTC. It encodes CASSLDYTAITGYGYTF. The variable domain in full, with the rest retrieved from reference TRBV7-9 and TRBJ1-2, is DTGVSQNPRHKITKRGQNVTFRCDPISEHNRLYWYRQTLGQGPEFLTYFQNEAQLEKSRLLSDRFSAERPKGSFSTLEIQRTEQGDSAMYLCASSLDYTAITGYGYTFGSGTRLTVV.

The rearrangement links TRBV25-1 to TRBJ2-3; 7 bases map to TRBD1. The CDR3 sequence is 15 residues long. In germline, CDR1 is MGHDK, CDR2 SYGVNS. V lost 3 bases and J lost 3; bases outside the gene matches: 6. The DNA of the CDR3 is TGTGCCAGCAGTGATGGGACAGAATGGACAGATACGCAGTATTTT. Protein: CASSDGTEWTDTQYF.

V gene TRBV6-1 combines with J gene TRBJ2-5; TRBD2 agrees at 8 bases. The CDR3 consists of 15 residues. Germline V CDR1 and CDR2: MNHNS, SASEGT. Trimming removed 5 bases from V and 4 bases from J; junction bases left unmatched: 9. The chain's CDR3 is CASSRSGSSGETQYF. DNA for the CDR3: TGTGCCAGCAGTCGGAGCGGGAGTAGTGGAGAGACCCAGTACTTC.

This clone was observed at least ten times. This chain joins TRBV29-1 and TRBJ1-1, with a weak D call TRBD1 (5 bases). The CDR3 is 16 residues long. V was trimmed by 4 bases and J by 4 bases, leaving 22 bases between them. Germline V gene sequence: CDR1 SQVTM, CDR2 ANQGSEA. The CDR3 region has the DNA TGCAGCGTTGTCCTCCCGGGGCTCAACGGTGGCACTGAAGCTTTCTTT. Translating gives CSVVLPGLNGGTEAFF.

V gene TRBV18 combines with J gene TRBJ1-3; D possibly corresponds to TRBD1 (6 bases). Trimming left V 6 bases short and J 0 bases short, with 21 bases between. Germline values: CDR1 KGHSH, CDR2 LQKENI. CDR3 length: 18 amino acids. The CDR3, as DNA: TGTGCCAGCTCCCCCACCATAACAGGGATCTCCTCTGGAAACACCATATATTTT. Protein sequence: CASSPTITGISSGNTIYF.

This chain links TRBV6-2 or TRBV6-3 with TRBJ2-1, with a tentative D call TRBD2 (6 bases). With 6 bases removed from V and 5 bases from J, the gap between germline ends came to 14 bases. This CDR3 spans 14 amino acids. Germline loops: CDR1 MNHEY, CDR2 SVGEGT. CDR3 region: CASRGLSRHNEQFF. The CDR3 nucleotides are TGTGCCAGCAGGGGACTCTCCCGCCACAATGAGCAGTTCTTC.

Many counts were recorded for this clone. V is TRBV15 and J is TRBJ2-1; 9 bases agree with TRBD2. The germline V gene has CDR1 LNHNV and CDR2 YYDKDF (reference sequence). J gave up 10 bases and V 1 base, and 2 bases lay outside the gene matches. This CDR3 has 13 amino acids. CDR3 region: CATSRVAGEEQFF. The DNA for the CDR3 is TGTGCCACCAGCAGAGTAGCGGGGGAGGAGCAGTTCTTC.

The chain employs TRBV20-1 and TRBJ2-3; TRBD2 aligns across 7 bases. Germline assignment: CDR1 DFQATT and CDR2 SNEGSKA (reference sequence). There are 13 residues in the CDR3. The V and J ends lost 3 bases and 1 base, in that order; junction bases with no gene match: 1. CDR3 amino acids: CSASLAGTDTQYF. Here the CDR3 DNA reads TGCAGTGCTAGCCTAGCGGGCACAGATACGCAGTATTTT.

CDR3 residues: CASRTSGGAEETQYF. The CDR3 nucleotides read TGTGCCAGCAGGACTAGCGGGGGGGCCGAAGAGACCCAGTACTTC. The rearrangement links TRBV6-4 to TRBJ2-5, with 14 bases identical to TRBD2. The CDR3 length is 15 residues. V shed 6 bases and J 3 bases; nucleotides not matched to a gene: 3. Germline V CDR1 and CDR2: MRHNA, SNTAGT.

The gene calls are TRBV19 and TRBJ2-1; D not certain. The CDR3 is 16 residues long. CDR1 is LNHDA, CDR2 SQIVND, per germline (reference sequence). V lost 4 bases and J lost 5, with 18 bases in between. CDR3 region: CASSTTAQSRDNEQFF. CDR3 nucleotides: TGTGCCAGTAGTACCACAGCCCAGTCGCGTGACAATGAGCAGTTCTTC.

This clone was counted many times. The V gene is TRBV6-2 or TRBV6-3, the J gene TRBJ2-3; 7 positions match TRBD1. Germline-derived CDR1 and CDR2 are MNHEY and SVGEGT. V lost 7 bases and J lost 1; bases outside the gene matches: 5. There are 14 residues in the CDR3. CDR3 sequence (DNA): TGTGCCAGCAATGACGGACAGGGCACAGATACGCAGTATTTT. As protein: CASNDGQGTDTQYF.

This clone was detected ten times or more. The V gene is TRBV7-9, the J gene TRBJ2-5; D may be TRBD1 (5 bases). Trimming cost V 1 base and J 5 bases, with 8 bases left between them. Germline CDR1 is SEHNR and CDR2 is FQNEAQ (reference sequence). This CDR3 comprises 13 residues. CDR3 residues: CASSLGGEETQYF. In nucleotides, the CDR3 is TGTGCCAGCAGCTTAGGGGGCGAGGAGACCCAGTACTTC.

By sample fraction, this clone is medium-sized. This chain connects TRBV6-2 or TRBV6-3 to TRBJ1-2; maybe TRBD1 (5 bases). The CDR3 contains 14 residues. The V gene lost 0 bases and the J gene lost 4 bases, with 9 bases spanning the gap. CDR1 and CDR2 (germline): MNHEY, SVGEGT. CDR3 protein: CASSYSVTVYGYTF. The CDR3 bases are TGTGCCAGCAGTTACTCCGTGACAGTCTATGGCTACACCTTC.

This clone was observed many times. The chain uses TRBV24-1 and TRBJ2-5; TRBD2 aligns across 13 bases. Germline-derived CDR1 and CDR2 are KGHDR and SFDVKD. V dropped 5 bases and J dropped 3; count of bases not matched to a gene: 5. This CDR3 is 16 amino acids long. CDR3 in DNA: TGTGCCACCAGTGGTTATACTAGCGGGGGGGAAGAGACCCAGTACTTC. Amino acid sequence: CATSGYTSGGEETQYF.

About this clone itself: A junction boundary mismatches the germline segment, possibly from a read error. The rearrangement uses TRBV11-2 and TRBJ1-1; D uncertain. Germline CDR1 is SGHAT and CDR2 is FQNNGV. This CDR3 contains 13 residues. CDR3 sequence (DNA): TGTGCCAGCAGTTTAGAGGGAGGGACTGAAGCTTTCTTT. Translated: CASSLEGGTEAFF.

In this sample, this clone turned up a few times. CDR3 coding DNA: TGTGCCAGCAGTTTACCCCAGGGGGCCGGAAACACCATATATTTT. This encodes CASSLPQGAGNTIYF. V and J are TRBV6-1 and TRBJ1-3; 8 nucleotides match TRBD1. V trimming: 5 bases; J trimming: 4 bases; junction bases outside the gene matches: 7. The CDR3 consists of 15 residues. CDR1 is MNHNS, CDR2 SASEGT, per germline.

This clone was seen at least ten times. The sample contains more than one DNA sequence encoding this CDR3. The rearrangement uses TRBV11-2 and TRBJ1-1; D gene uncertain. The V and J ends lost 0 bases and 0 bases respectively, with 11 bases between them. Per the germline V gene, CDR1 is SGHAT and CDR2 is FQNNGV. This CDR3 region has 16 residues. The DNA for the CDR3 is TGTGCCAGCAGCTTAGACGGGGTCTTACTGAACACTGAAGCTTTCTTT. Its translation is CASSLDGVLLNTEAFF.